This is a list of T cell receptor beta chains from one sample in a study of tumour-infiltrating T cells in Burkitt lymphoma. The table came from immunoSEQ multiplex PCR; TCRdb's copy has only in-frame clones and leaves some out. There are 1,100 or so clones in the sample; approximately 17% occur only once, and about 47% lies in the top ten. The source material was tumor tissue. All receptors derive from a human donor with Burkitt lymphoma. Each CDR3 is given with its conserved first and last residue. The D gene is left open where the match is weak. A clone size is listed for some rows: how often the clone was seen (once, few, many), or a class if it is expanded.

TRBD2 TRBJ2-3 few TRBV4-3 TGCGCCAGCAGCCAAGGGACCCCCGGGACTATGCTGGATACGCAGTATTTT CASSQGTPGTMLDTQYF
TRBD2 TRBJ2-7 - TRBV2 TGTGCCAGCAGGAAGACTAGCGGGGGTTCCTTCTCCTACGAGCAGTACTTC CASRKTSGGSFSYEQYF
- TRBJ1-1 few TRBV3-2 TGTGCCAGCGGGCGAGAAGCTTTCTTT CASGREAFF
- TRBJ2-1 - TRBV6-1 TGTGCCAGCAGTGGGGCCAGGATGGCCAATGAGCAGTTCTTC CASSGARMANEQFF
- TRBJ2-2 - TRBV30 TGTGCCTGGAGTCAAGGTGGGGAGCTGTTTTTT CAWSQGGELFF
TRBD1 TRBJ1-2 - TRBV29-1 TGCAGCGTCGACGTGGATACAGGGGTGGGCTACACCTTC CSVDVDTGVGYTF
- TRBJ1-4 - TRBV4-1 TGCGCCAGCAGCCAAAAGGTCCTGGTCGGGGGGCATACGGGAACTAATGAAAAACTGTTTTTT CASSQKVLVGGHTGTNEKLFF
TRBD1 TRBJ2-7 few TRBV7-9 TGTGCCAGCAGCCCGACGGGACGGGGACAGGGGTACGAGCAGTACTTC CASSPTGRGQGYEQYF
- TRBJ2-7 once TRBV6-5 TGTGCCAGCAGTTACGGGACACCAAACTCCTACGAGCAGTACTTC CASSYGTPNSYEQYF
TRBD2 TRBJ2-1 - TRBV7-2 TGTGCCAGCAGCTTAGCACTAGCGGGGGGGAATGAGCAGTTCTTC CASSLALAGGNEQFF
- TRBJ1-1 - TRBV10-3 TGTGCCAGCAGTTACGGCGAGGCGGGGACTGAAGCTTTCTTT CASSYGEAGTEAFF
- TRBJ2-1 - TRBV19 TGTGCCAGTAGTATAGGTTGGTCCCCAACCCGGTACCTCAGCTCCTACAATGAGCAGTTCTTC CASSIGWSPTRYLSSYNEQFF
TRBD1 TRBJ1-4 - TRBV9 TGTGCCAGCAGTACAACAACAGGGGGGATTAATGAAAAACTGTTTTTT CASSTTTGGINEKLFF
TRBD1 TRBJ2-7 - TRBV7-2 TGTGCCAGCAGCTCCCGCGGGACAGGGGCCTACGAGCAGTACTTC CASSSRGTGAYEQYF
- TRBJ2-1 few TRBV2 TGTGCCAGCAGTGAATCCGCAGGGTCTGCCTACAATGAGCAGTTCTTC CASSESAGSAYNEQFF
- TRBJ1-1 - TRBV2 TGTGCCAGCACCCTGAGGGCTGAAGCTTTCTTT CASTLRAEAFF
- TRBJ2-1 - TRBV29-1 TGCAGCGTTGCATGGATTGACCTCAATGAGCAGTTCTTC CSVAWIDLNEQFF
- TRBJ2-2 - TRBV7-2 TGTGCCAGCAGCTCCCAAGGAGGCACCGGGGAGCTGTTTTTT CASSSQGGTGELFF
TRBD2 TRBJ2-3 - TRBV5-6 TGTGCCAACAGCCCCGGCCCGGGAGGGGCGGATACGCAGTATTTT CANSPGPGGADTQYF
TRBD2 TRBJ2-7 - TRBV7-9 TGTGCCAGCAGCTTGAGCGGGAGTTTGTACGAGCAGTACTTC CASSLSGSLYEQYF
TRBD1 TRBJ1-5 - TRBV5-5 TGTGCCAGCAGAGAAGGACAGGGAGCATATAGCAATCAGCCCCAGCATTTT CASREGQGAYSNQPQHF
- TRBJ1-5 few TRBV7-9 TGTGCCAGCTCACCGGGGAGTATGGAGCCCCAGCATTTT CASSPGSMEPQHF
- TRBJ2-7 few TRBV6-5 TGTGCCAGCAGTTACTCTGGGGACTCGTACGAACAGTACTTC CASSYSGDSYEQYF
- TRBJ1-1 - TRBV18 TGTGCCAGCTCATGGGGGAGCACTGAAGCTTTCTTT CASSWGSTEAFF
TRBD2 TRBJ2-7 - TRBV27 TGTGCCAGCAGTCCTTCGTGGGGACTAGTTTACTACGAGCAGTACTTC CASSPSWGLVYYEQYF
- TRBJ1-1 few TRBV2 TGTGCCAGCAGGGCGGACAGGAACACTGAAGCTTTCTTT CASRADRNTEAFF
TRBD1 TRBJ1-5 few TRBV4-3 TGCGCCAGCAGCCAAGGGACAGGGTACGGTCAGCCCCAGCATTTT CASSQGTGYGQPQHF
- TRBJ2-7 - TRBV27 TGTGCCAGCAGTTCCCCCGGGAGTTCCTACGAGCAGTACTTC CASSSPGSSYEQYF
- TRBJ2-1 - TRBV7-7 TGTGCCAGCAGCTTCCTGAAGGGGCTACATTGGGAGCAGTTCTTC CASSFLKGLHWEQFF
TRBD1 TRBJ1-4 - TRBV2 TGTGCCAGCAGTGAAGCGGGAGGGGGCGGAACTAATGAAAAACTGTTTTTT CASSEAGGGGTNEKLFF
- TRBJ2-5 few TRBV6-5 TGTGCCAGCAGTTCAACCGGCCAGACCCAGTACTTC CASSSTGQTQYF
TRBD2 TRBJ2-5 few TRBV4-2 TGTGCCAGCAGCCTTGCGGGGGAGCCCCAAGAGACCCAGTACTTC CASSLAGEPQETQYF
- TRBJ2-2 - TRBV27 TGTGCCAGCAGTTTCTTACAGGCCCCCGGGGAGCTGTTTTTT CASSFLQAPGELFF
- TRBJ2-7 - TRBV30 TGTGCCTGGAGCCACGAGTACGAGCAGTACTTC CAWSHEYEQYF
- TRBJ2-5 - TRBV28 TGTGCCAGCAGTTTTGGGACCCAGTACTTC CASSFGTQYF
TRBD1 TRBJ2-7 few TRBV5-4 TGTGCCAGCAGCTTGGCCGAGGGGGCTTACGAGCAGTACTTC CASSLAEGAYEQYF